The T cell receptor beta chain described here comes from a study of T cells in localized non-small cell lung cancer. Findings and limits, study-wide: Uninvolved neighboring lung showed the greatest T cell clonality, exceeding tumor. Appearance in adjacent lung was seen for a median about 60 of the top 100 tumor clones.

Turning to this clone: Its specificity is unknown.

Libraries were prepared by immunoSEQ multiplex PCR; TCRdb keeps only in-frame clonotypes and omits some of them. The sample holds roughly 40,000 clones, roughly 79% seen once. Sequenced material: peripheral blood mononuclear cells, taken before any cancer treatment. This TCR was sampled from a male donor older than 55 with stage II lung adenocarcinoma.

CDR3 bases: TGTGCCAGCAGTGAGGGGGGACTAGCGGGAGACGAGCAGTACTTC. Its protein product is CASSEGGLAGDEQYF. The chain uses TRBV6-1 and TRBJ2-7, with 14 bases that match TRBD2. Germline values: CDR1 MNHNS, CDR2 SASEGT. Losses at the gene ends were 3 bases for V and 5 bases for J; bases not matched to a gene: 3. The CDR3 runs to 15 residues.